Listed below are T cell receptor beta chains from one sample, sequenced in a study of T cells in Graves' hyperthyroidism and ophthalmopathy. TCRdb processed the multiplex PCR reads anew with MiXCR; each CDR3 protein has one entry. The repertoire has about 160,000 distinct CDR3 sequences, 9.4% of them found once; the top ten carry roughly 23%. Sequenced material: blood. The origin of the receptors is a woman aged 18-30 years with Graves' hyperthyroidism that later progressed to Graves' ophthalmopathy. Both conserved end residues are part of each CDR3. A D gene is named only where the DNA matches it firmly. Some rows have no size entry. The others give once, few or many, or a class for an expanded clone.

d_call	v_call	clone_size	j_call	cdr3_aa	cdr3_nt
TRBD2	TRBV20-1	.	TRBJ2-5	CSARGLAGPQETQHF	TGCAGTGCTAGAGGACTAGCGGGCCCACAAGAGACCCAGCACTTC
.	TRBV28	.	TRBJ1-4	CASSSQAFNEKLVF	TGTGCCAGCAGTTCTCAAGCCTTTAATGAAAAACTGGTTTTT
TRBD1	TRBV12-3/TRBV12-4	many	TRBJ2-5	CASRKTGGRETQYF	TGTGCCAGCAGGAAGACAGGGGGCAGAGAGACCCAGTACTTC
TRBD2	TRBV20-1	many	TRBJ2-5	CSALAGGPETQYF	TGCAGTGCTTTAGCGGGGGGGCCGGAGACCCAGTACTTC
TRBD1	TRBV9	many	TRBJ1-2	CASSASGTGGGYTF	TGTGCCAGCAGCGCCTCCGGGACAGGGGGCGGCTACACCTTC
.	TRBV12-3/TRBV12-4	many	TRBJ1-1	CASADRPNTEAFF	TGTGCCAGCGCCGACAGACCGAACACTGAAGCTTTCTTT
.	TRBV2	many	TRBJ2-4	CASSATGRVENIQYF	TGTGCCAGCAGTGCTACGGGGCGGGTGGAAAACATTCAGTACTTC
.	TRBV10-3	many	TRBJ2-1	CAIGGSYNEQFF	TGTGCCATCGGGGGCTCCTACAATGAGCAGTTCTTC
TRBD1	TRBV28	many	TRBJ1-5	CASRHSTGRNQPQHF	TGTGCCAGCAGGCACTCGACAGGGCGAAATCAGCCCCAGCATTTT
.	TRBV15	.	TRBJ1-3	CATSSSSGNTIYF	TGTGCCACCAGCAGCAGCTCTGGAAACACCATATATTTT
TRBD1	TRBV5-5	.	TRBJ2-7	CASSRKITTGTGNEQYF	TGTGCCAGCAGCCGCAAAATAACGACGGGGACAGGGAACGAGCAGTACTTC
.	TRBV20-1	many	TRBJ2-7	CSARSSGDYYEQYF	TGCAGTGCTAGATCCTCAGGGGACTACTACGAGCAGTACTTC
.	TRBV12-3/TRBV12-4	.	TRBJ2-3	CASSPIGATDTQYF	TGTGCCAGCAGTCCCATTGGGGCCACAGATACGCAGTATTTT
TRBD1	TRBV5-6	many	TRBJ1-6	CASSTGQGTSPLHF	TGTGCCAGCAGCACCGGACAGGGGACTTCACCCCTCCACTTT
.	TRBV10-2	many	TRBJ2-3	CASSESWDTQYF	TGCGCCAGCAGTGAGTCATGGGATACGCAGTATTTT
.	TRBV12-3/TRBV12-4	many	TRBJ2-3	CASSFPGTDTQYF	TGTGCCAGCAGTTTCCCGGGCACAGATACGCAGTATTTT
.	TRBV11-2	many	TRBJ1-1	CASSLLWGPQGGPEAFF	TGTGCCAGCAGCTTACTCTGGGGGCCCCAAGGGGGGCCTGAAGCTTTCTTT
.	TRBV9	many	TRBJ1-1	CASSGHLNTEAFF	TGTGCCAGCAGCGGACACTTGAACACTGAAGCTTTCTTT
.	TRBV12-3/TRBV12-4	many	TRBJ1-2	CASSLGGGQLAIGYTF	TGTGCCAGCAGTTTAGGGGGGGGACAACTAGCGATTGGCTACACCTTC
TRBD1	TRBV27	many	TRBJ1-2	CASSPGTGYGDYGYTF	TGTGCCAGCAGTCCCGGGACAGGGTATGGAGACTATGGCTACACCTTC
.	TRBV6-1	few	TRBJ2-2	CASSPRGLDNTGELFF	TGTGCCAGCTCTCCAAGGGGCCTAGATAACACCGGGGAGCTGTTTTTT
TRBD1	TRBV10-3	many	TRBJ2-5	CAIRGTGEETQYF	TGTGCCATCAGAGGAACAGGGGAAGAGACCCAGTACTTC